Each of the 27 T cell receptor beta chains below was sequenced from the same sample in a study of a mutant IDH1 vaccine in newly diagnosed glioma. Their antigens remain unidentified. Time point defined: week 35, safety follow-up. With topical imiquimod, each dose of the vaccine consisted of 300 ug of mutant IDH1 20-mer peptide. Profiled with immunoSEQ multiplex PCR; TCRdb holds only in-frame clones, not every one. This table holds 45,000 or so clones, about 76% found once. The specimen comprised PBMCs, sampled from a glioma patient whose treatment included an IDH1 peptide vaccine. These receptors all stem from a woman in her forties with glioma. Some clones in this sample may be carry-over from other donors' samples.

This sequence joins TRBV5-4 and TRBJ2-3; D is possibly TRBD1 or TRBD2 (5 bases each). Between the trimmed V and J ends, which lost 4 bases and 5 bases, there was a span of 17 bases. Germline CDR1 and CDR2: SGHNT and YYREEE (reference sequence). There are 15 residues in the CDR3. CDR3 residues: CASSGGPSGKDTQYF. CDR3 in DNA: TGTGCCAGCAGCGGGGGACCCTCGGGGAAAGATACGCAGTATTTT.

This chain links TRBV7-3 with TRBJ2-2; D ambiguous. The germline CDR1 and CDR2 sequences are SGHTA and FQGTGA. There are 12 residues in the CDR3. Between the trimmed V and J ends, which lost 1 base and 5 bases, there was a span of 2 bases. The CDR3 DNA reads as TGTGCCAGCAGCTTAAAAACCGGGGAGCTGTTTTTT. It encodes CASSLKTGELFF.

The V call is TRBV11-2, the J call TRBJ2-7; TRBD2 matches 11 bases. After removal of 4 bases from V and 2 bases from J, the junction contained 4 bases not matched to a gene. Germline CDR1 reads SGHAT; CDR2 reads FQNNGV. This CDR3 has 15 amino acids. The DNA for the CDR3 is TGTGCCAGCAGCTCGCCGACTAGCGGGACCTACGAGCAGTACTTC. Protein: CASSSPTSGTYEQYF.

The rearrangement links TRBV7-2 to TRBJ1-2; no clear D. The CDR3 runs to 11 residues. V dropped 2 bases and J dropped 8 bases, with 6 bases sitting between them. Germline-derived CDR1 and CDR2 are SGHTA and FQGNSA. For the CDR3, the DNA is TGTGCCAGCAGCTTATCGGGGGGCTACACCTTC. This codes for CASSLSGGYTF.

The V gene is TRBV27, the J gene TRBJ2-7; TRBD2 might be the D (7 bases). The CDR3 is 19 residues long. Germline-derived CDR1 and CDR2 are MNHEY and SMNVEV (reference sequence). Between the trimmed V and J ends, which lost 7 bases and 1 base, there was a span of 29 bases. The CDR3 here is CASNIGRGAGATTSYEQYF. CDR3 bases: TGTGCCAGCAACATTGGCCGGGGGGCGGGAGCCACCACATCCTACGAGCAGTACTTC.

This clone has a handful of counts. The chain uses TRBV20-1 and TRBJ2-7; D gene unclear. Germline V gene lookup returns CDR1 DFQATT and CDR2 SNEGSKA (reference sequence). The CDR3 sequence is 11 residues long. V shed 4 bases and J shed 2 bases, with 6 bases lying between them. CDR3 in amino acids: CSATPAYEQYF. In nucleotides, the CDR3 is TGCAGTGCTACCCCCGCCTACGAGCAGTACTTC.

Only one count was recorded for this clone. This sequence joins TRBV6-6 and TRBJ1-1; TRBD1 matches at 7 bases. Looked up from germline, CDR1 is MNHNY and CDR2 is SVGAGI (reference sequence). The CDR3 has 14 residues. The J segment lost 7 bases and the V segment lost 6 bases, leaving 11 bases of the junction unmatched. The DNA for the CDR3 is TGTGCCAGCAGGCAAGCCGACAGGGAAAGTGAAGCTTTCTTT. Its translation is CASRQADRESEAFF.

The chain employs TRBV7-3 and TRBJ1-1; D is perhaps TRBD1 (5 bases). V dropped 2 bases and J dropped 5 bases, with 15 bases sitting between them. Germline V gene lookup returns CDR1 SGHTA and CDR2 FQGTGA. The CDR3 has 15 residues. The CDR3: CASSLYGGKETEAFF. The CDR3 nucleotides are TGTGCCAGCAGCTTATATGGGGGAAAGGAAACTGAAGCTTTCTTT.

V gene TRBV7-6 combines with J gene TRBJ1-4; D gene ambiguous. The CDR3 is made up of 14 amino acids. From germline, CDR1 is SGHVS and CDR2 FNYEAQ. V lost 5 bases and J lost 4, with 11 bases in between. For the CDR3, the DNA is TGTGCCAGCAGCCTAGTGGACCTTAATGAAAAACTGTTTTTT. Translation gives CASSLVDLNEKLFF. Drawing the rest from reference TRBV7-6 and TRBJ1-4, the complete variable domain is GAGVSQSPRYKVTKRGQDVALRCDPISGHVSLYWYRQALGQGPEFLTYFNYEAQQDKSGLPNDRFSAERPEGSISTLTIQRTEQRDSAMYRCASSLVDLNEKLFFGSGTQLSVL.

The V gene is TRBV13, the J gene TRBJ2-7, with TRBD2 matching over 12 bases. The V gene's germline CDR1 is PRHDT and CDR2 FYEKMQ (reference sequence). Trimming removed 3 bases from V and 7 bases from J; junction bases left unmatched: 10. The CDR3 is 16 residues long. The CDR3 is CASSLTSGSLAGEQYF. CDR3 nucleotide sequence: TGTGCCAGCAGCTTGACTAGCGGGAGTTTGGCGGGAGAGCAGTACTTC. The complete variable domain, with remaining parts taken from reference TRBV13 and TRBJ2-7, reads AAGVIQSPRHLIKEKRETATLKCYPIPRHDTVYWYQQGPGQDPQFLISFYEKMQSDKGSIPDRFSAQQFSDYHSELNMSSLELGDSALYFCASSLTSGSLAGEQYFGPGTRLTVT.

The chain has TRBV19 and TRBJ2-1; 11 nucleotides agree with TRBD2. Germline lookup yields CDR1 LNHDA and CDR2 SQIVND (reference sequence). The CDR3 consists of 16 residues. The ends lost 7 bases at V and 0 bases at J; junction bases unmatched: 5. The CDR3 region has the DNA TGTGCCAGTACCCCCGGGACTAGCGGCTCCTACAATGAGCAGTTCTTC. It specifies CASTPGTSGSYNEQFF.

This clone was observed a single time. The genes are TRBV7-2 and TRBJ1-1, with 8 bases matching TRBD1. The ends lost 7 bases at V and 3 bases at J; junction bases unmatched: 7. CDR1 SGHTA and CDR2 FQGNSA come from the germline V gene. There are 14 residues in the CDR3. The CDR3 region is CASTRDRRYTEAFF. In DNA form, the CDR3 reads TGTGCCAGCACCCGGGACAGGCGATACACTGAAGCTTTCTTT.

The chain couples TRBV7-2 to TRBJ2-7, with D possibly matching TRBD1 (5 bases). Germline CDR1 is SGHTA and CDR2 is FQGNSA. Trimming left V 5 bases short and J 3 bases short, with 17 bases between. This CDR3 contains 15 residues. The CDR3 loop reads CASSGRQIQGYEQYF. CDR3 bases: TGTGCCAGCAGCGGCAGACAGATTCAGGGCTACGAGCAGTACTTC.

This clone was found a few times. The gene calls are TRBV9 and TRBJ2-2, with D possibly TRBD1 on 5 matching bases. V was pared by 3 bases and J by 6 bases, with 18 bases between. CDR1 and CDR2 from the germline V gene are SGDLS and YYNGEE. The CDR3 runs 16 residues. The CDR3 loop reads CASSAGWGSSAGELFF. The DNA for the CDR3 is TGTGCCAGCAGCGCAGGGTGGGGCAGCAGTGCCGGGGAGCTGTTTTTT.

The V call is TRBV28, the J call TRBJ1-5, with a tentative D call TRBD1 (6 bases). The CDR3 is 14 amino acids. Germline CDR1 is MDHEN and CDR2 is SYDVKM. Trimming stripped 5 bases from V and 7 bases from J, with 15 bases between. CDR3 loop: CASSLTYRVQPQHF. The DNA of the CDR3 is TGTGCCAGCAGTCTCACCTACAGGGTACAGCCCCAGCATTTT.

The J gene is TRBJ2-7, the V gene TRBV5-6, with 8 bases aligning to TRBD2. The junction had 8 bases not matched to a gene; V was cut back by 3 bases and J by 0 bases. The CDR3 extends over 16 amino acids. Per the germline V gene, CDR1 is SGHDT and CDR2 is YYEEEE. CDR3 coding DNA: TGTGCCAGCAGCTCCGCTGACGGGGGGGCCTCCTACGAGCAGTACTTC. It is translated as CASSSADGGASYEQYF.

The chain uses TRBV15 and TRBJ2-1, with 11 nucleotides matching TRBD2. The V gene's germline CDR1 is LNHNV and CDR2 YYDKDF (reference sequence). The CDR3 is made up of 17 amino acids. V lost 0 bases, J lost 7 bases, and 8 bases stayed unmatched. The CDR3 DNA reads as TGTGCCACCAGCAGAGATGGACCCAGACTAGCGGGGAATGAGCAGTTCTTC. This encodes CATSRDGPRLAGNEQFF.

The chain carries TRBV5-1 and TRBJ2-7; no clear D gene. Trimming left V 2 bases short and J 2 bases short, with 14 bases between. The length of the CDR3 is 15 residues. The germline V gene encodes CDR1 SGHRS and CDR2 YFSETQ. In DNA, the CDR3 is TGCGCCAGCAGCTTCGTAGGGTCTGATACCTACGAGCAGTACTTC. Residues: CASSFVGSDTYEQYF.

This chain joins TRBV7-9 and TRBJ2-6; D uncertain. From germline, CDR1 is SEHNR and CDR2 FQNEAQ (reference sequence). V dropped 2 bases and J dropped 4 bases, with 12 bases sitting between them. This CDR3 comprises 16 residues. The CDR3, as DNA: TGTGCCAGCAGCTTACCTCTTGGATCCGGGGCCAACGTCCTGACTTTC. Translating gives CASSLPLGSGANVLTF. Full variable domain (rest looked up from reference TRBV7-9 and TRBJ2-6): DTGVSQNPRHKITKRGQNVTFRCDPISEHNRLYWYRQTLGQGPEFLTYFQNEAQLEKSRLLSDRFSAERPKGSFSTLEIQRTEQGDSAMYLCASSLPLGSGANVLTFGAGSRLTVL.

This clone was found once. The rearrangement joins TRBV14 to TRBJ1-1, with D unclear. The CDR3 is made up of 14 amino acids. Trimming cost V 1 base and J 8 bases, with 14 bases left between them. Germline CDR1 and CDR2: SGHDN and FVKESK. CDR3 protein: CASSQGYGVAEAFF. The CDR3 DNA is TGTGCCAGCAGCCAAGGATACGGGGTAGCCGAAGCTTTCTTT.

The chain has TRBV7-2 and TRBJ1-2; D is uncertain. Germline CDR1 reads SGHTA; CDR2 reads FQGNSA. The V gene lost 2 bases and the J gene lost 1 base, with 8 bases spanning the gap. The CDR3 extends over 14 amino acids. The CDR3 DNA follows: TGTGCCAGCAGCTTAACAACGTTTAACTATGGCTACACCTTC. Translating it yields CASSLTTFNYGYTF.

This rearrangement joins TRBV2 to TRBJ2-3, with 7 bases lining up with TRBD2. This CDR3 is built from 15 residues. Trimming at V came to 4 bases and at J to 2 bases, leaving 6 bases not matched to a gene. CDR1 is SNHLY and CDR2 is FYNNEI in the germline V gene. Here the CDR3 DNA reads TGTGCCAGCAGTGCCTTTCGGGGGGACACAGATACGCAGTATTTT. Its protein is CASSAFRGDTDTQYF.

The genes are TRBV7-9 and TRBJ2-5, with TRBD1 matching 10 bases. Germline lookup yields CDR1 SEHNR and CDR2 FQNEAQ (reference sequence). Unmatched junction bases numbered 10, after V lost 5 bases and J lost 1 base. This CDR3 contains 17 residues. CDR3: CASSGGQGTFPQETQYF. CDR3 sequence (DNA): TGTGCCAGCAGCGGGGGACAGGGGACCTTCCCCCAAGAGACCCAGTACTTC.

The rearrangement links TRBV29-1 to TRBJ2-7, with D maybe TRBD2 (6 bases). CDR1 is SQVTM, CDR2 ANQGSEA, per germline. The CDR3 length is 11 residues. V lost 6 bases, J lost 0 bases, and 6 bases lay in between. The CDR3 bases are TGCAGCGTGGGGGGCTCCTACGAGCAGTACTTC. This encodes CSVGGSYEQYF.

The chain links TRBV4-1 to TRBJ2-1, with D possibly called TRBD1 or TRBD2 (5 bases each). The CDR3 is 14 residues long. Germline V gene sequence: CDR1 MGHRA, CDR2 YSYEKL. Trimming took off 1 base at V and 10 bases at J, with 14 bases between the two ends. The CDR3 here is CASSQVTLGEEQFF. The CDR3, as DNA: TGCGCCAGCAGCCAAGTGACTTTGGGGGAGGAGCAGTTCTTC.

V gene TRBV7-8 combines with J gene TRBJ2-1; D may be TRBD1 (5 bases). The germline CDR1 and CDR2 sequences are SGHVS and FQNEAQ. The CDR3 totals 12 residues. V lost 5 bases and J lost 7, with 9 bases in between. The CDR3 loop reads CASSPDRNEQFF. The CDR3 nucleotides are TGTGCCAGCAGCCCAGACAGAAATGAGCAGTTCTTC.

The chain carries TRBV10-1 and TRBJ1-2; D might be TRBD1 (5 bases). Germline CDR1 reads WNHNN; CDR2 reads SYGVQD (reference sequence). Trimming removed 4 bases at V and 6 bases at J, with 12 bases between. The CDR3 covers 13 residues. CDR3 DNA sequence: TGCGCCAGCAGTGGGGGGGGGAGGGATGGCTACACCTTC. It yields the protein CASSGGGRDGYTF.